This TCR beta chain was recovered during a study of shared clonotypes between healthy human individuals. Whole-study results and caveats: Generation probability values for non-shared clonotypes were lower than those for clonotypes shared by all four donors.

Notes on this clone: Its antigen is undetermined.

Data came from immunoSEQ multiplex PCR; TCRdb stores just in-frame clones and leaves some out. The sample has more than 2 million clones, approximately 94% seen once. CDR1 and CDR2 (germline): WSHSY, SAAADI. CDR3 length: 12 amino acids. The ends were cut back, 11 bases at V and 8 bases at J, with 16 bases in the middle. The rearrangement links TRBV10-2 to TRBJ2-4, with D possibly matching TRBD1 (6 bases). The source material was naive CD4+ T cells sorted from blood. The subset: CD45RA+ positively selected. The TCR originated in a man younger than 35 in good health. The CDR3 here is CAYRVNGDIQYF. For the CDR3, the DNA is TGCGCCTACAGGGTAAACGGAGACATTCAGTACTTC.